A selection of T cell receptor beta chains follows, all from one sample in a study of cytomegalovirus exposure and HLA in healthy donors. The repertoire was sequenced with immunoSEQ multiplex PCR; TCRdb's copy has only in-frame clones and lacks some. The data contain 90,000 to 150,000 clones, 86% of them singletons. Sequencing input: PBMCs. The source of these receptors is a young man in good health and CMV-seronegative. Each CDR3 is given with its conserved first and last residue. D genes are given only for firm matches. A clone size is listed for some rows: how often the clone was seen (once, few, many), or a class if it is expanded.

>TRBJ1-1|.|TRBV27|TRBD1
CASSLEGQTNTEAFF
TGTGCCAGCAGTTTAGAGGGACAGACGAACACTGAAGCTTTCTTT
>TRBJ1-4|once|TRBV7-8|.
CASSANTASTNEKLFF
TGTGCCAGCAGCGCAAATACAGCCTCAACTAATGAAAAACTGTTTTTT
>TRBJ2-1|.|TRBV2|.
CASSEGQAAYNEQFF
TGTGCCAGCAGTGAAGGGCAGGCTGCCTACAATGAGCAGTTCTTC
>TRBJ2-3|.|TRBV18|.
CASSATMTRDTQYF
TGTGCCAGCTCAGCGACTATGACCAGGGATACGCAGTATTTT
>TRBJ1-1|.|TRBV30|.
CAWTMGLLNTEAFF
TGTGCCTGGACGATGGGACTGTTGAACACTGAAGCTTTCTTT
>TRBJ1-1|.|TRBV5-1|TRBD1
CASSPQGALAEAFF
TGCGCCAGCAGTCCCCAGGGGGCTTTGGCTGAAGCTTTCTTT
>TRBJ2-7|.|TRBV5-4|.
CASSQIGQTDWQYF
TGTGCCAGCAGCCAGATCGGACAGACGGATTGGCAGTACTTC
>TRBJ1-3|many|TRBV7-9|.
CASRPLGAGNTIYF
TGTGCCAGCAGGCCCCTAGGAGCTGGAAACACCATATATTTT
>TRBJ1-1|.|TRBV27|.
CASSLGGKRGTEAFF
TGTGCCAGCAGTTTAGGAGGGAAACGGGGCACTGAAGCTTTCTTT
>TRBJ1-2|.|TRBV6-6|.
CASSYSPSNYGYTF
TGTGCCAGCAGTTACTCTCCGTCTAACTATGGCTACACCTTC
>TRBJ2-3|once|TRBV7-8|TRBD2
CASSSKRLAGTDTQYF
TGTGCCAGCAGCTCGAAACGACTAGCGGGCACAGATACGCAGTATTTT
>TRBJ2-7|few|TRBV30|TRBD2
CAWRTPSGSYEQYF
TGTGCCTGGAGAACCCCTAGCGGGAGCTACGAGCAGTACTTC
>TRBJ2-2|.|TRBV7-9|.
CASSLNTGELFF
TGTGCCAGCAGCCTAAACACCGGGGAGCTGTTTTTT
>TRBJ1-3|.|TRBV7-2|.
CASSPGGTGNTIYF
TGTGCCAGCAGCCCCGGAGGGACTGGAAACACCATATATTTT
>TRBJ2-7|.|TRBV4-1|TRBD2
CASSQGPSGGAYEQYF
TGCGCCAGCAGCCAAGGTCCTAGCGGGGGAGCCTACGAGCAGTACTTC
>TRBJ1-5|many|TRBV2|.
CASSGGVLEPQHF
TGTGCCAGCAGTGGAGGCGTTCTTGAGCCCCAGCATTTT
>TRBJ2-1|.|TRBV9|TRBD2
CASSVVAGGQVDEQFF
TGTGCCAGCAGCGTAGTGGCGGGGGGCCAGGTGGATGAGCAGTTCTTC
>TRBJ2-3|.|TRBV10-3|.
CAISESGSYTDTQYF
TGTGCCATCAGTGAGAGCGGCAGCTACACAGATACGCAGTATTTT
>TRBJ2-1|.|TRBV5-6|TRBD2
CASSFGGSSYNEQFF
TGTGCCAGCAGCTTTGGCGGGAGCTCCTACAATGAGCAGTTCTTC
>TRBJ2-7|.|TRBV11-2|.
CASSLDLGGSYEQYF
TGTGCCAGCAGCTTAGATCTAGGGGGTTCCTACGAGCAGTACTTC
>TRBJ2-7|.|TRBV29-1|TRBD2
CSVGGGTRGPMTYEQYF
TGCAGCGTTGGCGGGGGTACAAGGGGCCCGATGACCTACGAGCAGTACTTC
>TRBJ2-7|.|TRBV30|.
CACHGVHEQYF
TGTGCCTGTCACGGAGTACACGAGCAGTACTTC
>TRBJ2-5|.|TRBV7-2|.
CASSASSEGTQYF
TGTGCCAGCAGCGCCTCTTCCGAGGGGACCCAGTACTTC
>TRBJ2-7|.|TRBV7-9|.
CASSVYYEQYF
TGTGCCAGCAGCGTTTACTACGAGCAGTACTTC
>TRBJ1-1|.|TRBV7-2|.
CASSLDGVNTEAFF
TGTGCCAGCAGCTTAGACGGAGTGAACACTGAAGCTTTCTTT
>TRBJ1-4|.|TRBV29-1|TRBD1
CSVEGGTGRANEKLFF
TGCAGCGTTGAAGGGGGGACAGGCCGGGCTAATGAAAAACTGTTTTTT
>TRBJ1-2|.|TRBV6-1|TRBD1
CASSLTGQTLAGYTF
TGTGCCAGCAGTCTCACGGGACAGACACTCGCTGGCTACACCTTC
>TRBJ1-6|.|TRBV9|.
CASSESQGYNSPLHF
TGTGCCAGCAGCGAAAGCCAGGGGTATAATTCACCCCTCCACTTT
>TRBJ1-1|.|TRBV11-3|TRBD1
CASSSNTGVTEAFF
TGTGCCAGCAGCTCCAACACAGGGGTTACTGAAGCTTTCTTT
>TRBJ2-5|.|TRBV5-1|TRBD2
CASSSLPASGSHGETQYF
TGCGCCAGCAGCTCCCTGCCGGCTAGCGGGAGCCACGGGGAGACCCAGTACTTC
>TRBJ2-3|.|TRBV4-2|TRBD2
CASSPGLSDTQYF
TGTGCCAGCAGCCCGGGACTATCGGATACGCAGTATTTT
>TRBJ2-3|.|TRBV9|TRBD2
CASSVSGRGADTQYF
TGTGCCAGCAGCGTTAGCGGGAGAGGGGCAGATACGCAGTATTTT
>TRBJ2-3|once|TRBV5-1|.
CASTRGNTDTQYF
TGCGCCAGCACCCGGGGGAACACAGATACGCAGTATTTT
>TRBJ2-1|.|TRBV11-2|.
CASSLVYRSIGSNEQFF
TGTGCCAGCAGCTTAGTATATCGATCCATCGGGTCAAATGAGCAGTTCTTC
>TRBJ2-7|.|TRBV20-1|.
CSARDGYEQYF
TGCAGTGCTAGAGACGGCTACGAGCAGTACTTC
>TRBJ1-1|.|TRBV10-3|.
CAIRSDRNTEAFF
TGTGCCATCAGGAGCGACAGGAACACTGAAGCTTTCTTT
>TRBJ1-2|.|TRBV21-1|.
CASSNRDSAGKGYGYTF
TGTGCCAGCAGCAACCGGGACAGCGCGGGTAAGGGCTATGGCTACACCTTC